This T cell receptor (beta chain) was captured in a study of OX40 agonist ivuxolimab in advanced cancers. Study-level findings and limits: Nonresponders, in some cases, also had low normalized T-cell clonal expansion. Clonal expansion was among the lowest in partial responders at 0.1-3.0 mg/kg, especially CD8+.

On this clone: The target antigen is unknown.

Clones were read by immunoSEQ multiplex PCR, and TCRdb kept only the in-frame ones, dropping some. Among 76,000 or so clones listed, about 89% were seen once. This TCR was sampled from an adult with an advanced solid tumor such as melanoma, head and neck, liver or kidney cancer. The material sequenced was CD4+ or CD8+ T cells sorted from blood, taken in a trial of the OX40 agonist ivuxolimab.

The CDR3 sequence is CASSQVDMGQGYEQYF. The CDR3 DNA reads as TGCGCCAGCAGCCAAGTTGATATGGGACAGGGGTACGAGCAGTACTTC. V and J are TRBV4-1 and TRBJ2-7, with 10 nucleotides matching TRBD1. The V and J ends lost 1 base and 4 bases, in that order; junction bases with no gene match: 7. The germline V gene encodes CDR1 MGHRA and CDR2 YSYEKL. The CDR3 loop spans 16 amino acids.